The clone carrying this T cell receptor beta chain turned up a few times. A much larger clone lies one base from this, so it may be a read error. This sample is drawn from a study of neurological immune-mediated disorders. The making of cDNA relied on 5'RACE with 10-nucleotide random UMIs. TCRdb recomputed calls from the 5' RACE reads with MiXCR, one row per CDR3 protein. This table holds about 66,000 distinct CDR3 sequences, around 5.5% found once. Losses at the gene ends were 0 bases for V and 5 bases for J; bases not matched to a gene: 5. Germline CDR1 is SGHTA and CDR2 is FQGNSA. The CDR3 loop spans 15 amino acids.

The chain employs TRBV7-2 and TRBJ2-3, with 7 nucleotides matching TRBD2. Sequenced material: PBMCs. The TCR comes from a woman aged 25 to 45 with multiple sclerosis. The CDR3 DNA reads TGTGCCAGCAGCTTAGCGGGGGGGACCATAGATACGCAGTATTTT. Amino acid sequence: CASSLAGGTIDTQYF.